This TCR beta chain comes out of a study of tissue T cells after allogeneic stem cell transplantation. Sample share makes this clone large. Its antigen is not identified. Genes and germline are mouse. The read terminates 1 residue ahead of where the CDR3 ends, so the germline J gene completes it. Study-wide points: Limitations included a small, clinically heterogeneous cohort and limited sampling depth. Blood and spleen captured only part of the tissue TCR repertoire.

The data were produced by immunoSEQ multiplex PCR, yet TCRdb's version contains in-frame clones alone and is incomplete. The sample has 5,500 to 7,500 clones, approximately 44% seen once. The length of the CDR3 is 15 residues. V trimming: 6 bases; J trimming: 0 bases; junction bases outside the gene matches: 7. CDR1 and CDR2 (germline): SGHSA, FRNQAP. Stated time point: mouse harvest day 7 after allogeneic transplant. The graft held 10^6 splenic CD5+ T cells and 10^7 T-cell-depleted bone marrow cells. Tissues came from B6→BALB/c major-mismatch GVHD mice at day 7 or 14. Source material: lymph node tissue. This receptor was taken from a female BALB/c mouse given C57BL/6 T cells with graft-versus-host disease after an allogeneic hematopoietic cell transplant. This chain links TRBV16 with TRBJ2-7; 8 positions agree with TRBD2. The CDR3 protein is CASSNDWGSSYEQYF. The DNA read from the CDR3 is TGTGCAAGCAGTAATGACTGGGGTAGCTCCTATGAACAGTAC.